The 15 T cell receptor beta chains below all came from one sample that was sequenced in a study of shared clonotypes between healthy human individuals. Assay used: immunoSEQ multiplex PCR; TCRdb lists only in-frame clones, some missing. The top ten hold 0.05% to 0.08% of the sample, which has some 500,000 clones, roughly 95% seen once. Material: naive CD4+ T cells sorted from blood. The subset was: CD45RA+ positively selected. These receptors originate from a young woman in good health.

The DNA for the CDR3 is TGTGCCAGCGGTTCGAACGCAGGGGTGTTAGGGTTTATCGGAAACACCATATATTTT. Protein product: CASGSNAGVLGFIGNTIYF. The chain is built from TRBV28 and TRBJ1-3; TRBD1 might be the D (6 bases). Between the trimmed V and J ends, which lost 8 bases and 4 bases, there was a span of 30 bases. There are 19 residues in the CDR3. Germline V gene data show CDR1 as MDHEN and CDR2 as SYDVKM.

About this clone: A junction boundary mismatches the germline segment, possibly from a read error. This CDR3 is CLTNGKAAGEQYF. CDR3 DNA: TGCCTTACCAACGGTAAGGCTGCGGGGGAGCAGTACTTC. The chain employs TRBV28 and TRBJ2-7; tentative D call: TRBD2 (6 bases). The CDR3 spans 13 residues. The germline V gene encodes CDR1 MDHEN and CDR2 SYDVKM.

This clone was seen only once. The V and J genes are TRBV11-2 and TRBJ2-4, with no clear D. V was pared by 6 bases and J by 3 bases, with 15 bases between. The germline CDR1 and CDR2 sequences are SGHAT and FQNNGV. The CDR3 consists of 15 residues. The DNA of the CDR3 is TGTGCCAGCAGGGGTTCAAGGTTGGGCAAAAACATTCAGTACTTC. It encodes CASRGSRLGKNIQYF.

The rearrangement joins TRBV30 to TRBJ2-7, with a tentative D call TRBD2 (5 bases). The CDR3 covers 13 residues. Germline V gene lookup returns CDR1 GTSNPN and CDR2 SVGIG (reference sequence). The ends were cut back, 2 bases at V and 2 bases at J, with 10 bases in the middle. CDR3: CAWSLAGTYEQYF. As DNA, the CDR3 is TGTGCCTGGAGTTTAGCCGGGACCTACGAGCAGTACTTC.

J is TRBJ1-1 and V is TRBV30; TRBD1 matches 8 bases. J gave up 3 bases and V 2 bases, and 8 bases lay outside the gene matches. The CDR3 is 15 amino acids. Germline CDR1 is GTSNPN and CDR2 is SVGIG (reference sequence). CDR3 DNA sequence: TGTGCCTGGAGTACCCTGGACAGGGACTACACTGAAGCTTTCTTT. It codes for CAWSTLDRDYTEAFF.

V is TRBV30 and J is TRBJ1-2; 8 bases line up with TRBD1. CDR3 length equals 13 residues. Germline assignment: CDR1 GTSNPN and CDR2 SVGIG (reference sequence). The V and J ends lost 2 bases and 11 bases, in that order; junction bases with no gene match: 10. CDR3 DNA sequence: TGTGCCTGGAGTCTCCGAGGTACAGGGGGTTACACCTTC. Protein sequence: CAWSLRGTGGYTF.

The CDR3 DNA is TGTGCCTGGAGTCCTGACAGGGCAAACTATGGCTACACCTTC. It codes for CAWSPDRANYGYTF. The chain joins TRBV30 to TRBJ1-2, with TRBD1 matching over 7 bases. The V segment lost 2 bases and the J segment 2 bases; nucleotides outside the gene matches: 5. The CDR3 consists of 14 residues. CDR1 GTSNPN and CDR2 SVGIG come from the germline V gene (reference sequence).

The chain uses TRBV18 and TRBJ1-3, with D possibly TRBD1 on 5 matching bases. Germline V CDR1 and CDR2: KGHSH, LQKENI. Trimming took 6 bases from V and 0 from J, leaving 9 bases between them. CDR3 length: 14 residues. DNA of the CDR3: TGTGCCAGCTCTCCGGACATCTCTGGAAACACCATATATTTT. Its translation: CASSPDISGNTIYF.

In nucleotides, the CDR3 is TGCGCCAGCAGCTTCTACAGGGCCGGGGAGCTGTTTTTT. This gives the protein CASSFYRAGELFF. The chain uses TRBV5-1 and TRBJ2-2; D perhaps matches TRBD1 (6 bases). Trimming stripped 2 bases from V and 6 bases from J, with 8 bases between. CDR3 length: 13 residues. Germline V gives CDR1 SGHRS, CDR2 YFSETQ. The full variable domain, rest sourced from reference TRBV5-1 and TRBJ2-2, is KAGVTQTPRYLIKTRGQQVTLSCSPISGHRSVSWYQQTPGQGLQFLFEYFSETQRNKGNFPGRFSGRQFSNSRSEMNVSTLELGDSALYLCASSFYRAGELFFGEGSRLTVL.

The chain combines TRBV2 with TRBJ1-1, with TRBD1 matching over 7 bases. With 5 bases clipped from V and 0 bases from J, the junction kept 6 bases outside the gene matches. CDR1 and CDR2 from the germline V gene are SNHLY and FYNNEI. The CDR3 has 15 amino acids. CDR3 protein: CASSKQTGLNTEAFF. CDR3 DNA: TGTGCCAGCAGTAAACAGACAGGGCTGAACACTGAAGCTTTCTTT. Full variable domain (missing parts from reference TRBV2 and TRBJ1-1): EPEVTQTPSHQVTQMGQEVILRCVPISNHLYFYWYRQILGQKVEFLVSFYNNEISEKSEIFDDQFSVERPDGSNFTLKIRSTKLEDSAMYFCASSKQTGLNTEAFFGQGTRLTVV.

The chain uses TRBV4-1 and TRBJ1-4; no definite D call. Germline V CDR1 and CDR2: MGHRA, YSYEKL. V was pared by 1 base and J by 0 bases, with 6 bases between. This CDR3 region has 15 residues. The CDR3, as DNA: TGCGCCAGCAGCCAAGTCGTTGCAACTAATGAAAAACTGTTTTTT. The encoded protein is CASSQVVATNEKLFF.

CDR3 bases: TGTGCCAGCTCTCCTGACAGGGGATTGAACACTGAAGCTTTCTTT. Protein sequence: CASSPDRGLNTEAFF. This chain uses TRBV18 with TRBJ1-1, with 8 bases identical to TRBD1. CDR1 is KGHSH, CDR2 LQKENI, per germline. The CDR3 contains 15 residues. Trimming took 6 bases from V and 0 from J; bases not matched to a gene: 6.

Remarks on this clone: Germline is not matched at one junction end, which may reflect a read error. The chain couples TRBV11-2 to TRBJ2-2, with 12 bases fitting TRBD2. The CDR3 covers 19 residues. In germline, CDR1 is SGHAT, CDR2 FQNNGV. DNA of the CDR3: TGTGCCAGCAGCTCCTGGATCGGCCTAGCGGGAGGGAACTCCGGGGAGCTGTTTTTT. Translated: CASSSWIGLAGGNSGELFF.

The chain combines TRBV4-1 with TRBJ2-5; 8 nucleotides line up with TRBD2. Gene TRBJ2-7 matches the end of the DNA better, so the J call may be wrong. Germline V lookup: CDR1 MGHRA, CDR2 YSYEKL. The CDR3 is 15 amino acids. CDR3 loop: CASSQSTSDTYEQYF. The CDR3, as DNA: TGCGCCAGCAGCCAGTCGACTAGCGACACCTACGAGCAGTACTTC.

CDR3 in DNA: TGCAGCGCTATTGACAGCACAGATACGCAGTATTTT. It codes for CSAIDSTDTQYF. The rearrangement uses TRBV29-1 and TRBJ2-3; the D is unclear. The CDR3 extends over 12 amino acids. Between the trimmed V and J ends, which lost 7 bases and 0 bases, there was a span of 8 bases. Germline assignment: CDR1 SQVTM and CDR2 ANQGSEA.